The rows below give T cell receptor beta chains drawn from one sample of a study of cytomegalovirus exposure and HLA in healthy donors. Profiling relied on immunoSEQ multiplex PCR, and the TCRdb table lists in-frame clones only, not all of them. The sample has tens of thousands of clones, about 70% seen once; the top ten hold 12%. The sample was PBMCs. The receptors were gathered from a male donor in good health and CMV-seropositive. The CDR3 runs from the conserved cysteine through the conserved F or W. The D gene is left open where the match is weak. Size is omitted from some rows. Given values are once, few, many or a class for expanded clones.

>TRBJ1-3|-|TRBV6-6|-
TGTGCCAGCAGCCCATACGGGGGAAACACCATATATTTT
CASSPYGGNTIYF
>TRBJ1-4|-|TRBV28|-
TGTGCCAGCAGGGACCTCGGGGGGTTTAATGAAAAACTGTTTTTT
CASRDLGGFNEKLFF
>TRBJ2-7|TRBD1|TRBV5-1|-
TGCGCCAGCAGCCTTCGTTCGTACGACAGGGGCTTATTTTGGGAGCAGTACTTC
CASSLRSYDRGLFWEQYF
>TRBJ2-5|TRBD2|TRBV5-4|-
TGTGCCAGCAGCTCGGGGACTAGCAAGAAAGAGACCCAGTACTTC
CASSSGTSKKETQYF
>TRBJ1-5|TRBD1|TRBV6-5|few
TGTGCCAGCAGTTACTCGAGCAGGGGGCGTCAGCCCCAGCATTTT
CASSYSSRGRQPQHF
>TRBJ2-3|TRBD2|TRBV5-4|-
TGTGCCAGCAGCCCGGAGGGGCGGGGGGGGGATACGCAGTATTTT
CASSPEGRGGDTQYF
>TRBJ1-6|-|TRBV6-5|few
TGTGCCACCAACATGAGGACAGCTCTTAATTCACCCCTCCACTTT
CATNMRTALNSPLHF
>TRBJ1-1|TRBD1|TRBV7-8|-
TGTGCCAGCAGCTCAGACAGGGCCACTGAAGCTTTCTTT
CASSSDRATEAFF
>TRBJ1-4|TRBD1|TRBV13|-
TGTGCCAGCAGCCCAGACAGGGAGAGTGAAAAACTGTTTTTT
CASSPDRESEKLFF
>TRBJ1-2|-|TRBV7-8|-
TGTGCCAGCAGCAGAGGTTCGTATGGCTACACCTTC
CASSRGSYGYTF
>TRBJ2-2|-|TRBV6-5|-
TGTGCCAGCAGGAAACAGGGCCGGGGCGGGGAGCTGTTTTTT
CASRKQGRGGELFF
>TRBJ2-7|-|TRBV5-1|once
TGCGCCAGCAATAGCGGAATCGGGTACGAGCAGTACTTC
CASNSGIGYEQYF
>TRBJ2-7|TRBD1|TRBV27|-
TGTGCCAGCTGTGGACAGGGGGAAAACGAGCAGTACTTC
CASCGQGENEQYF
>TRBJ2-1|TRBD2|TRBV7-9|-
TGTGCCAGCAGCCCCAAAGCCCCGGCTAGCGGGAGCTCCTACAATGAGCAGTTCTTC
CASSPKAPASGSSYNEQFF
>TRBJ1-5|-|TRBV19|-
TGTGCCAGTAGTATTCAGGGTTCATCCTCTTTTAATCAGCCCCAGCATTTT
CASSIQGSSSFNQPQHF
>TRBJ2-7|TRBD2|TRBV2|-
TGTGCCAGCACGGGGGGGACCTCCTACGAGCAGTACTTC
CASTGGTSYEQYF
>TRBJ2-1|TRBD1|TRBV11-2|once
TGTGCCAGCAGCTTAGAACAGGGGATTGAGCAGTTCTTC
CASSLEQGIEQFF
>TRBJ2-7|-|TRBV6-1|-
TGTGCCAGCAGTGAACACGTCACAGTCTACGAGCAGTACTTC
CASSEHVTVYEQYF
>TRBJ2-2|-|TRBV15|-
TGTGCCACCAGCAGAGGACTGGCACAGGGGAACACCGGGGAGCTGTTTTTT
CATSRGLAQGNTGELFF
>TRBJ2-1|TRBD2|TRBV9|once
TGTGCCAGCAGCGTAGATCAAGCGGGATACAATGAGCAGTTCTTC
CASSVDQAGYNEQFF
>TRBJ2-5|-|TRBV9|-
TGTGCCAGCAGCGTCGGACTGATCGAGACCCAGTACTTC
CASSVGLIETQYF
>TRBJ2-5|-|TRBV6-5|-
TGTGCCAGCAGCCACTCCGCCGGAGCGAGTGAGACCCAGTACTTC
CASSHSAGASETQYF
>TRBJ1-1|-|TRBV27|-
TGTGCCAGCAGTTTTGGTGACAGGATGAACACTGAAGCTTTCTTT
CASSFGDRMNTEAFF
>TRBJ2-3|TRBD1|TRBV11-3|once
TGTGCCAGCAGCTTTACAGGGGTAGATACGCAGTATTTT
CASSFTGVDTQYF
>TRBJ1-2|-|TRBV4-3|few
TGCGCCAGCAGCCAAACCGGGACAACTAACTATGGCTACACCTTC
CASSQTGTTNYGYTF
>TRBJ1-4|-|TRBV27|-
TGTGCCAGCAGGGATTTCCGGGACATGAATGGAAAACTGTTTTTT
CASRDFRDMNGKLFF
>TRBJ2-7|TRBD2|TRBV4-2|-
TGTGCCAGCAGCCAAAATCTAGCGGGGAGCTCCTACGAGCAGTACTTC
CASSQNLAGSSYEQYF
>TRBJ2-3|TRBD2|TRBV11-2|once
TGTGCCAGCAGCGTTCCAGCGGGAGGGTCCACAGATACGCAGTATTTT
CASSVPAGGSTDTQYF
>TRBJ1-6|-|TRBV7-3|-
TGTGCCAGCAGCTCAAGCAGCGGGGCCTGGCCCCTCCACTTT
CASSSSSGAWPLHF
>TRBJ1-2|-|TRBV19|-
TGTGCCAGTAGTATAGCCGGCGGGGGGAACTATGGCTACACCTTC
CASSIAGGGNYGYTF
>TRBJ2-1|-|TRBV5-5|-
TGTGCCAGCAGCTTGGCGCTAGTCGGGAATCAAGGCGAGCAGTTCTTC
CASSLALVGNQGEQFF
>TRBJ2-4|-|TRBV6-6|few
TGTGCCACCCTAGGGGAATCCAAAAACATTCAGTACTTC
CATLGESKNIQYF
>TRBJ2-3|TRBD2|TRBV4-2|-
TGTGCCAGCAAGTTAGGGGCTAGCGGGGGGGTAGATACGCAGTATTTT
CASKLGASGGVDTQYF
>TRBJ1-1|-|TRBV6-5|few
TGTGCCAGCAGTGAGTCTTACACTGAAGCTTTCTTT
CASSESYTEAFF
>TRBJ2-1|-|TRBV5-1|-
TGCGCCAGCAGCTTTGGCGGGATCGTACAATGTTGGCAGTTCTTC
CASSFGGIVQCWQFF
>TRBJ1-1|TRBD1|TRBV28|-
TGTGCCAGCAGTTTAGTTACAGGGGGGACTGAAGCTTTCTTT
CASSLVTGGTEAFF
>TRBJ2-5|-|TRBV7-9|-
TGTGCCAGCAGCCCTCTGAACAGGCAAGAGACCCAGTACTTC
CASSPLNRQETQYF
>TRBJ2-1|TRBD2|TRBV7-3|-
TGTGCCAGCAGCTTAATTGGGACTAGCGGGGGGAATGAGCAGTTCTTC
CASSLIGTSGGNEQFF
>TRBJ2-7|-|TRBV6-5|-
TGTGCCAGCAGCGTAGGCGCGGGGCCCACCTACGAGCAGTACTTC
CASSVGAGPTYEQYF
>TRBJ2-5|-|TRBV11-2|-
TGTGCCAGCAGCCCACAAGAGACCCAGTACTTC
CASSPQETQYF
>TRBJ1-4|-|TRBV28|once
TGTGCCAGCAGTCGGGGGACAACTAATGAAAAACTGTTTTTT
CASSRGTTNEKLFF
>TRBJ1-2|TRBD1|TRBV7-9|-
TGTGCCAGCAGGTCGGGGGACAGGTACTATGGCTACACCTTC
CASRSGDRYYGYTF